The sample holds a few counts of the clone carrying this T cell receptor (beta chain). The antigen is undetermined. The data derive from a study of cytomegalovirus exposure and HLA in healthy donors. Background on the study: Caucasian-associated ancestry cluster membership applied to around 80% of around 400 genotyped donors.

13 Jbeta primers and 60 Vbeta primers were used for the PCR. The protocol was immunoSEQ multiplex PCR, while the TCRdb copy is restricted to in-frame clones and leaves out a portion. The table records fewer than 80,000 clones, 60% to 75% of them present only once. General study points: Accounts indicate the classifier identified cytomegalovirus status with strong specificity and sensitivity. Accurate predictions that matched the HLA-A and HLA-B alleles of most subjects were reportedly made from TCR beta sequences. A later analysis linked a missense variant in DCLRE1C to the trimming of TCR beta V and J genes.

This receptor was obtained from an older woman in good health and CMV-seropositive. Sequenced material: PBMCs.

CDR3 nucleotide sequence: TGTGCCAGCAGCTGGGGACTAGCCTACGAGCAGTACTTC. It is translated as CASSWGLAYEQYF. The J gene is TRBJ2-7, the V gene TRBV11-2, with 8 positions matching TRBD2. V was pared by 4 bases and J by 2 bases, with 1 base of the junction left unmatched. Per germline, CDR1 SGHAT and CDR2 FQNNGV. This CDR3 comprises 13 residues.